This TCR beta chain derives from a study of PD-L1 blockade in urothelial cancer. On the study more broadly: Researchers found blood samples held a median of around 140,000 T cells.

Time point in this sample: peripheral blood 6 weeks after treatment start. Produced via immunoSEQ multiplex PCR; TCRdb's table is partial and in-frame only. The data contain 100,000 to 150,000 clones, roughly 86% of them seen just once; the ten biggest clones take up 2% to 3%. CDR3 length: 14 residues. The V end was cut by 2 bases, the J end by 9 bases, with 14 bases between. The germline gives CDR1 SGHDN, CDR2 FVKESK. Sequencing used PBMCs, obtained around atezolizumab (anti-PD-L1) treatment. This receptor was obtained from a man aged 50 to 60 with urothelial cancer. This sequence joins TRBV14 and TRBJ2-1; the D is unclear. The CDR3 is CASSQTLRVGEQFF. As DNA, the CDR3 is TGTGCCAGCAGCCAAACGCTCCGGGTCGGTGAGCAGTTCTTC.